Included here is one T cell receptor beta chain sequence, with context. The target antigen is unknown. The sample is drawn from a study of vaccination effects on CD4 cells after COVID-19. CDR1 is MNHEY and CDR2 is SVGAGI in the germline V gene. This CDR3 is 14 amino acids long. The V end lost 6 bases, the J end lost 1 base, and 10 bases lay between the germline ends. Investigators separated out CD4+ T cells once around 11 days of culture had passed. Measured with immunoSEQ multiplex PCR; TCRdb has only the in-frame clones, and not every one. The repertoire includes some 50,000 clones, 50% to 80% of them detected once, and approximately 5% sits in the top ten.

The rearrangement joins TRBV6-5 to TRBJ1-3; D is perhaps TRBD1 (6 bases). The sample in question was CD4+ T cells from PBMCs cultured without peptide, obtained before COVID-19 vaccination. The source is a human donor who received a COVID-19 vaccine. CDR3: CASRMTGSGNTIYF. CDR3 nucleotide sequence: TGTGCCAGCAGGATGACAGGTTCTGGAAACACCATATATTTT.